These T cell receptor beta chains were read from a single sample in a study of blood T cell repertoires in COVID-19. Produced via immunoSEQ multiplex PCR; TCRdb's table is partial and in-frame only. The sample contains 30,000 to 40,000 clones, 70% to 90% of which appear only once. The sequenced sample consisted of peripheral blood. These receptors came from a human donor in a cohort sampled during active COVID-19. CDR3s include the opening cysteine and the closing phenylalanine or tryptophan. Each record gives: clone size, CDR3 length, V gene, J gene, CDR3 protein. The size entry is marked missing in some rows and otherwise reads once, few, many or a size class.

clone_size: .
cdr3_length: 13
v_call: TRBV28
j_call: TRBJ2-7
cdr3_aa: CASSGLVLHEQYF

clone_size: .
cdr3_length: 15
v_call: TRBV7-9
j_call: TRBJ1-2
cdr3_aa: CASSNLTGRIYGYTF

clone_size: .
cdr3_length: 14
v_call: TRBV2
j_call: TRBJ2-5
cdr3_aa: CASSPRDSQETQYF

clone_size: .
cdr3_length: 17
v_call: TRBV4-2
j_call: TRBJ2-1
cdr3_aa: CASSLGLASYTGDEQFF

clone_size: .
cdr3_length: 13
v_call: TRBV7-8
j_call: TRBJ1-5
cdr3_aa: CASNRDRGQPQHF

clone_size: .
cdr3_length: 14
v_call: TRBV6-6
j_call: TRBJ1-4
cdr3_aa: CASLKDYRGEKLFF

clone_size: .
cdr3_length: 13
v_call: TRBV19
j_call: TRBJ1-2
cdr3_aa: CASTLVGGHGYTF

clone_size: .
cdr3_length: 14
v_call: TRBV5-4
j_call: TRBJ2-5
cdr3_aa: CASSLTGMEETQYF

clone_size: .
cdr3_length: 12
v_call: TRBV29-1
j_call: TRBJ2-7
cdr3_aa: CSVVSGAYEQYF

clone_size: .
cdr3_length: 14
v_call: TRBV18
j_call: TRBJ2-7
cdr3_aa: CASSTGTGVYEQYF

clone_size: .
cdr3_length: 18
v_call: TRBV5-4
j_call: TRBJ2-7
cdr3_aa: CASSSGLAGGLLTYEQYF

clone_size: .
cdr3_length: 14
v_call: TRBV5-6
j_call: TRBJ2-5
cdr3_aa: CASSWFRGPETQYF

clone_size: once
cdr3_length: 19
v_call: TRBV11-2
j_call: TRBJ2-1
cdr3_aa: CASNPRGVVAEKSYNEQFF

clone_size: .
cdr3_length: 17
v_call: TRBV7-6
j_call: TRBJ2-5
cdr3_aa: CASSPGPSGGPQETQYF

clone_size: .
cdr3_length: 14
v_call: TRBV13
j_call: TRBJ2-4
cdr3_aa: CASSLGRGLDIQYF

clone_size: .
cdr3_length: 13
v_call: TRBV7-7
j_call: TRBJ2-3
cdr3_aa: CASSQGGTDTQYF

clone_size: few
cdr3_length: 15
v_call: TRBV5-1
j_call: TRBJ2-5
cdr3_aa: CASTLRSGEQETQYF

clone_size: .
cdr3_length: 15
v_call: TRBV2
j_call: TRBJ2-5
cdr3_aa: CASSEAGLAGGTQYF

clone_size: once
cdr3_length: 11
v_call: TRBV28
j_call: TRBJ2-5
cdr3_aa: CASRLQETQYF

clone_size: .
cdr3_length: 15
v_call: TRBV5-4
j_call: TRBJ2-2
cdr3_aa: CASSSTGSGTGELFF

clone_size: .
cdr3_length: 15
v_call: TRBV5-6
j_call: TRBJ2-1
cdr3_aa: CASRAGRGLNNEQFF

clone_size: once
cdr3_length: 13
v_call: TRBV27
j_call: TRBJ2-1
cdr3_aa: CASSLLSWNEQFF

clone_size: .
cdr3_length: 14
v_call: TRBV29-1
j_call: TRBJ2-2
cdr3_aa: CSVMGLAVGGELFF

clone_size: .
cdr3_length: 17
v_call: TRBV5-1
j_call: TRBJ2-2
cdr3_aa: CASSLDGRGMGTGELFF

clone_size: .
cdr3_length: 14
v_call: TRBV3-1/TRBV3-2
j_call: TRBJ2-1
cdr3_aa: CASGSGTGYNEQFF

clone_size: .
cdr3_length: 15
v_call: TRBV7-3
j_call: TRBJ2-3
cdr3_aa: CASSLNQGSTDTQYF